The clone carrying this T cell receptor beta chain was recorded many times. The sample originates from a study of identical twins' blood T cells. MiXCR, applied by TCRdb to the 5' RACE reads, yields one record per CDR3 protein. Among a few hundred thousand distinct CDR3 sequences listed, about 28% were seen once. Sequencing used PBMCs. The clonotype comes from a woman between 18 and 55 years old in good health.

CDR3 sequence reads: CASSLRPVVYGYTF. The DNA for the CDR3 is TGCGCCAGCAGCTTGCGCCCTGTAGTGTATGGCTACACCTTC. The rearrangement joins TRBV5-1 to TRBJ1-2; D is unresolved. CDR3 size: 14 residues. Germline loops: CDR1 SGHRS, CDR2 YFSETQ. Trimming pared 1 base from V and 5 bases from J, leaving 12 bases between.